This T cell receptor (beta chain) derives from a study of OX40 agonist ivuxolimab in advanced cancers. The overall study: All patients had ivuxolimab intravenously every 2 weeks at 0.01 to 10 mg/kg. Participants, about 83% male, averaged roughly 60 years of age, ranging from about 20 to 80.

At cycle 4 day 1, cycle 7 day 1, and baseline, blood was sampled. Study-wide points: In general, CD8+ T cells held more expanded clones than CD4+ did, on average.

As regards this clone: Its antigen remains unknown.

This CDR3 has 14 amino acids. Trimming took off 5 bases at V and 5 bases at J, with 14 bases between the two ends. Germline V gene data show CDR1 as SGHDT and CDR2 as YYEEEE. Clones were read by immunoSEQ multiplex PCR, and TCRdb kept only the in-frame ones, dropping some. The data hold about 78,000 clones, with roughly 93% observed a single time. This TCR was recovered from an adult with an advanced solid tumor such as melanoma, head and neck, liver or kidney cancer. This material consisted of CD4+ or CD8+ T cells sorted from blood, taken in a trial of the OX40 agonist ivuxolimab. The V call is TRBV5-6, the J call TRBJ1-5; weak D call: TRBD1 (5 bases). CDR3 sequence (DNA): TGTGCCAGCAGTTCAATCTTGGGGCATCAGCCCCAGCATTTT. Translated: CASSSILGHQPQHF.